This TCR beta chain emerged from a study of diagnostic markers for celiac disease (dated by TCRdb to 2020 to 2022). Instrument used: Illumina MiSeq. The reads were reprocessed in TCRdb, with one entry per CDR3 protein sequence and no accompanying DNA. The sample's own table lists around 7,500 distinct CDR3 sequences. 6.3% of the sample goes to the ten largest clones. The CDR3 has 16 amino acids, counting the end cysteine and phenylalanine. DNA is not recorded here. Sequences MNHEY (CDR1) and SMNVEV (CDR2) are obtained from the germline V gene (reference sequence). As concerns this clonotype: What antigen it recognizes has not been identified.

The receptor was isolated from a human donor. This table probably holds off-target reads from a library built for another chain. The sequencing input was either unsorted cells or a sorted T cell fraction (not recorded which). The chain links TRBV27 with TRBJ2-5; as DNA is missing, the TRBD2 call by TCRdb cannot be tested. The CDR3: CASRKGLAGGLETQYF.